These 10 T cell receptor beta chains share one sample of origin, sequenced in a study of T cell repertoires in cytomegalovirus infection. No antigens are known for them. TCRdb reprocessed the reads via MiXCR and lists one record per CDR3 protein. The table includes 750,000 to 950,000 distinct CDR3 sequences, under 35% detected once. Sequenced here: cultured CD8+ T cells from PBMCs, sampled from culture after CMV antigen stimulation. The receptors shown here come from a human donor in good health (CMV status not recorded). Some clones in this sample may be carry-over from other donors' samples.

The V call is TRBV15, the J call TRBJ1-2, with D perhaps matching TRBD1 (5 bases). Deletions cut 0 bases from V and 4 bases from J, with 15 bases between. CDR3 length equals 16 residues. Germline V gene sequence: CDR1 LNHNV, CDR2 YYDKDF (reference sequence). This CDR3 is CATSRDRGTDPYGYTF. DNA for the CDR3: TGTGCCACCAGCAGAGATCGGGGCACGGACCCCTATGGCTACACCTTC. Combining the CDR3 with reference TRBV15 and TRBJ1-2 gives the whole variable domain DAMVIQNPRYQVTQFGKPVTLSCSQTLNHNVMYWYQQKSSQAPKLLFHYYDKDFNNEADTPDNFQSRRPNTSFCFLDIRSPGLGDTAMYLCATSRDRGTDPYGYTFGSGTRLTVV.

This clonotype was counted ten times or more. This chain uses TRBV11-2 with TRBJ2-1; no clear D gene. V lost 5 bases, J lost 0 bases, and 11 bases lay in between. The V gene's germline CDR1 is SGHAT and CDR2 FQNNGV. The CDR3 is 15 amino acids. The CDR3 nucleotides read TGTGCCAGCAGCCTTAATGCAGGCTCCTACAATGAGCAGTTCTTC. It yields the protein CASSLNAGSYNEQFF.

Concerning this clonotype: This could be a read error, since a much larger clone is one nucleotide away. The rearrangement links TRBV12-3 or TRBV12-4 to TRBJ1-1; D might be TRBD1 (6 bases). This CDR3 is 11 amino acids long. CDR3 bases: TGTGCCAACAGTCAAAGAGGGGGAGGTTTCTTT. This encodes CANSQRGGGFF.

The genes are TRBV6-1 and TRBJ1-1, with D possibly being TRBD1 (6 bases). CDR3 size: 14 residues. The V end lost 8 bases, the J end lost 1 base, and 14 bases lay between the germline ends. CDR1 is MNHNS, CDR2 SASEGT, per germline. CDR3 region: CASQTGLGNTEAFF. DNA for the CDR3: TGTGCCAGCCAGACAGGCCTCGGGAACACTGAAGCTTTCTTT.

The genes are TRBV7-6 and TRBJ2-5; D possibly corresponds to TRBD1 (5 bases). The CDR3 runs 13 residues. The germline V gene has CDR1 SGHVS and CDR2 FNYEAQ. Deletions cut 0 bases from V and 7 bases from J, with 9 bases between. CDR3 in amino acids: CASSLAWGGTQYF. CDR3 bases: TGTGCCAGCAGCTTAGCGTGGGGCGGGACCCAGTACTTC.

This clonotype was found a few times. The chain combines TRBV7-9 with TRBJ1-1; D call uncertain. CDR3 length: 17 amino acids. Germline V gives CDR1 SEHNR, CDR2 FQNEAQ (reference sequence). Trimming cost V 5 bases and J 5 bases, with 24 bases left between them. CDR3 residues: CASSPPDGLPMGTEAFF. Written as DNA, the CDR3 is TGTGCCAGCAGCCCGCCCGACGGACTGCCGATGGGTACTGAAGCTTTCTTT.

This clonotype showed up just a few times. This chain uses TRBV20-1 with TRBJ2-2; no definite D call. CDR3 length equals 13 residues. Germline values: CDR1 DFQATT, CDR2 SNEGSKA (reference sequence). The V gene lost 5 bases and the J gene lost 5 bases, with 12 bases spanning the gap. The chain's CDR3 is CSASGSLTGELFF. The CDR3 DNA sequence: TGCAGTGCTTCCGGGTCCCTTACCGGGGAGCTGTTTTTT.

This clonotype turned up a few times. The rearrangement uses TRBV6-1 and TRBJ1-1; TRBD1 agrees at 7 bases. The CDR3 has 13 residues. Germline V CDR1 and CDR2: MNHNS, SASEGT. Trimming took 5 bases from V and 5 from J; bases not matched to a gene: 5. The CDR3 DNA reads TGTGCCAGCAGTACTCCAGGGGGGACTGAAGCTTTCTTT. This codes for CASSTPGGTEAFF.

V usage is TRBV29-1 and J usage is TRBJ2-2; D call uncertain. Germline V gene sequence: CDR1 SQVTM, CDR2 ANQGSEA. The CDR3 extends over 14 amino acids. The V and J ends lost 0 bases and 9 bases respectively, with 14 bases between them. The CDR3 reads CSVEDWSQSRELFF. CDR3 coding DNA: TGCAGCGTTGAAGATTGGAGCCAATCTCGGGAGCTGTTTTTT.

This clonotype was detected only a few times. The chain joins TRBV5-6 to TRBJ1-5, with D perhaps TRBD1 (6 bases). In germline, CDR1 is SGHDT, CDR2 YYEEEE. Trimming pared 4 bases from V and 6 bases from J, leaving 14 bases between. CDR3 length equals 14 residues. The CDR3, as DNA: TGTGCCAGCAGCATTCAGGGGTCGAGTCAGCCCCAGCATTTT. The encoded protein is CASSIQGSSQPQHF.